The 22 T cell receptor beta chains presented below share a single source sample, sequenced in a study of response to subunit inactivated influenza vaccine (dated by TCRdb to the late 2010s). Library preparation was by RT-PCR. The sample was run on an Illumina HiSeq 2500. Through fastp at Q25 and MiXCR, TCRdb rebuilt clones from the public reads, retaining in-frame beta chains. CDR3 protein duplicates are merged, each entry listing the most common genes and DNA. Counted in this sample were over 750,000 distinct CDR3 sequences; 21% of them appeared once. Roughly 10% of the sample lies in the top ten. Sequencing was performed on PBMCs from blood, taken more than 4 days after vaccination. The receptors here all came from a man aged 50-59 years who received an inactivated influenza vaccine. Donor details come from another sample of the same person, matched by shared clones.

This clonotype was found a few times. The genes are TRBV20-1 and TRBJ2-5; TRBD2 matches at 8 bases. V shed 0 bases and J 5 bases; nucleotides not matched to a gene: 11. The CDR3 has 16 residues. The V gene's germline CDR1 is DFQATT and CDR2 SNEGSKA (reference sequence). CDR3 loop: CSARDPKTGGPETQYF. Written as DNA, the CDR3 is TGCAGTGCTAGAGATCCGAAAACGGGAGGGCCGGAGACCCAGTACTTC.

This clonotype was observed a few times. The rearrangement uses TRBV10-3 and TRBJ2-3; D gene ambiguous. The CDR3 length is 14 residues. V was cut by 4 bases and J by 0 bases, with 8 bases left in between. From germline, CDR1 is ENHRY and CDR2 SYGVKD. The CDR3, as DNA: TGTGCCATCAGTGTACCCGGGAGCACAGATACGCAGTATTTT. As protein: CAISVPGSTDTQYF.

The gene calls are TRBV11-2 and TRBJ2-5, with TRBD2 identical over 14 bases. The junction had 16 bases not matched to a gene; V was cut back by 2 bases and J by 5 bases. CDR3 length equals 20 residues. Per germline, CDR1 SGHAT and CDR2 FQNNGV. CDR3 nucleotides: TGTGCCAGCAGCTTATCTAGGTCGGGACTAGCGGGAGTGGTGGATGAGACCCAGTACTTC. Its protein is CASSLSRSGLAGVVDETQYF.

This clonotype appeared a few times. This CDR3 reads CATSDQGAPSNEQFF. The CDR3 coding sequence is TGTGCCACCAGTGACCAGGGGGCGCCTAGCAATGAGCAGTTCTTC. V usage is TRBV24-1 and J usage is TRBJ2-1, with 8 nucleotides matching TRBD1. V trimming: 4 bases; J trimming: 6 bases; junction bases outside the gene matches: 7. Germline V lookup: CDR1 KGHDR, CDR2 SFDVKD. This CDR3 is 15 amino acids long.

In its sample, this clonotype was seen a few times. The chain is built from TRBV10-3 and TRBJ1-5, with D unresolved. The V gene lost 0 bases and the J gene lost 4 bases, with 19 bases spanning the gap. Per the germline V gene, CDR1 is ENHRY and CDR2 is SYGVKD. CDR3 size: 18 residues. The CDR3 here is CAISESTFGPGTNQPQHF. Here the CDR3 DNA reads TGTGCCATCAGTGAGTCTACCTTTGGGCCAGGAACTAATCAGCCCCAGCATTTT.

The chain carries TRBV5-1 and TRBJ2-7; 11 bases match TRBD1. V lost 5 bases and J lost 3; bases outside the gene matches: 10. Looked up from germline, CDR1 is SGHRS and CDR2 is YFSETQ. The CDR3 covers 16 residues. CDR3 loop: CASSKTGQGAVYEQYF. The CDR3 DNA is TGCGCCAGCAGTAAGACTGGACAGGGGGCTGTCTACGAGCAGTACTTC.

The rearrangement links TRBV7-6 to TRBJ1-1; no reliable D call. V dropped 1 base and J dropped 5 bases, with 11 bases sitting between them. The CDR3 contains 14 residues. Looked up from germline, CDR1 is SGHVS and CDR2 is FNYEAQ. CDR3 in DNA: TGTGCCAGCAGCTTAGGTAATAGCGGAACTGAAGCTTTCTTT. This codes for CASSLGNSGTEAFF.

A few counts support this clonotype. This chain's CDR3 is CSVATGNSNQPQHF. In DNA form, the CDR3 reads TGCAGCGTTGCCACAGGGAATAGCAATCAGCCCCAGCATTTT. The chain joins TRBV29-1 to TRBJ1-5, with D tentatively TRBD1 (6 bases). V lost 4 bases and J 0 bases, leaving 10 bases between the germline ends. Germline V CDR1 and CDR2: SQVTM, ANQGSEA. This CDR3 has 14 residues.

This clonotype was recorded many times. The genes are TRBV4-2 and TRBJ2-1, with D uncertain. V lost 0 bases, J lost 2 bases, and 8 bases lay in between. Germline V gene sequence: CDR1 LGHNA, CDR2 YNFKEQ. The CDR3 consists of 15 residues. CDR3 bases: TGTGCCAGCAGCCAAGATCTAGGCACCTACAATGAGCAGTTCTTC. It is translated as CASSQDLGTYNEQFF.

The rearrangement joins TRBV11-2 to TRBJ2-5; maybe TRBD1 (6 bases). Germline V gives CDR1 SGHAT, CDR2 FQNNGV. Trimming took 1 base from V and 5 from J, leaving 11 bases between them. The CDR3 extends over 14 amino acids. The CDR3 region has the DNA TGTGCCAGCAGCTTAGTGGGACACCTTGAGACCCAGTACTTC. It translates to CASSLVGHLETQYF.

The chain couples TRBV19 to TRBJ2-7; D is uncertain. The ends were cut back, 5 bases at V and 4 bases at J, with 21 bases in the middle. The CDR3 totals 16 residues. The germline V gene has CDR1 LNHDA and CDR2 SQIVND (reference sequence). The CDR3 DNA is TGTGCCAGTAGTCTCTTTCCCCTCGGACCAGAGTACGAGCAGTACTTC. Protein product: CASSLFPLGPEYEQYF.

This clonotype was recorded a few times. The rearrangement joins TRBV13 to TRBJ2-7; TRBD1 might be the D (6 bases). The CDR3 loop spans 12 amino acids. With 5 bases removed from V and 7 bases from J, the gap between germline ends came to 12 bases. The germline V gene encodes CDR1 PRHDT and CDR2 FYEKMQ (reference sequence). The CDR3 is CASSQGQKEQYF. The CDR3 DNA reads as TGTGCCAGCAGCCAGGGGCAGAAGGAGCAGTACTTC.

CDR3 nucleotides: TGTGCCAGCAGTTTACACCAGGGGGCGGGTTACGAGCAGTACTTC. It specifies CASSLHQGAGYEQYF. This chain joins TRBV28 and TRBJ2-7, with TRBD1 matching over 8 bases. CDR1 and CDR2 from the germline V gene are MDHEN and SYDVKM. There are 15 residues in the CDR3. J gave up 4 bases and V 2 bases, and 7 bases lay outside the gene matches.

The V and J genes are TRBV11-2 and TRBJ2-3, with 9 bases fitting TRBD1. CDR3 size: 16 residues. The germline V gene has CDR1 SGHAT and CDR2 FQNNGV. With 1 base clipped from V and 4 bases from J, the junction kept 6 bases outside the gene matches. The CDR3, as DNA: TGTGCCAGCAGCTTAGTTGACAGGGGGAATGCAGATACGCAGTATTTT. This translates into CASSLVDRGNADTQYF.

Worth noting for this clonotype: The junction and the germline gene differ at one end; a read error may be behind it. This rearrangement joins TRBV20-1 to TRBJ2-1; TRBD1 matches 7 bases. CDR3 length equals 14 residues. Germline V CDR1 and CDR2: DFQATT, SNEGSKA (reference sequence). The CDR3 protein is CSARRGHSDNEQLF. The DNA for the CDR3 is TGCAGTGCTAGGAGGGGGCATTCGGACAATGAGCAGCTCTTC.

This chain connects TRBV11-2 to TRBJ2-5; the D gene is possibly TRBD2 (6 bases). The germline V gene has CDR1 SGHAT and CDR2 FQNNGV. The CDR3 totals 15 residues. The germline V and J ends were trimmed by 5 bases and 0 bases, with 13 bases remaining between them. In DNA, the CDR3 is TGTGCCAGCAGCCGTCTGGGGGGAAACCAAGAGACCCAGTACTTC. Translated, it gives CASSRLGGNQETQYF. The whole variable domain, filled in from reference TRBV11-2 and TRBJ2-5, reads EAGVAQSPRYKIIEKRQSVAFWCNPISGHATLYWYQQILGQGPKLLIQFQNNGVVDDSQLPKDRFSAERLKGVDSTLKIQPAKLEDSAVYLCASSRLGGNQETQYFGPGTRLLVL.

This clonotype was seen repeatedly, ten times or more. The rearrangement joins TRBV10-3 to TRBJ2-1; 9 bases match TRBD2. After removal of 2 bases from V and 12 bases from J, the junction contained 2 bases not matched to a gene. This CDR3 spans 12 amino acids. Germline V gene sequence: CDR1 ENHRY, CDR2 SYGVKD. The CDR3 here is CAISEPAGGQFF. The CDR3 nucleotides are TGTGCCATCAGTGAGCCAGCGGGAGGGCAGTTCTTC.

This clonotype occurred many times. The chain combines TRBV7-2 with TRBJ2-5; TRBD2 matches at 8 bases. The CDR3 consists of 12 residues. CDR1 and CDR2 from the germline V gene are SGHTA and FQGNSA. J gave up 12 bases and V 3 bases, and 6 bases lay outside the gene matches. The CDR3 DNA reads TGTGCCAGCAGCTTGCGGGAGGCTACAAAGTACTTC. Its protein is CASSLREATKYF. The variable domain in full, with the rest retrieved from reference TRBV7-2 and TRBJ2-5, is GAGVSQSPSNKVTEKGKDVELRCDPISGHTALYWYRQSLGQGLEFLIYFQGNSAPDKSGLPSDRFSAERTGGSVSTLTIQRTQQEDSAVYLCASSLREATKYFGPGTRLLVL.

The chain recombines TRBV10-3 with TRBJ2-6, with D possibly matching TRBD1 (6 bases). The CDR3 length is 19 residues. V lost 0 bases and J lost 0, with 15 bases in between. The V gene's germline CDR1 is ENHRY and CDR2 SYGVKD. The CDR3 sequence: CAISESLAGDVSGANVLTF. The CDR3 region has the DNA TGTGCCATCAGTGAGTCCCTAGCAGGGGATGTCTCTGGGGCCAACGTCCTGACTTTC.

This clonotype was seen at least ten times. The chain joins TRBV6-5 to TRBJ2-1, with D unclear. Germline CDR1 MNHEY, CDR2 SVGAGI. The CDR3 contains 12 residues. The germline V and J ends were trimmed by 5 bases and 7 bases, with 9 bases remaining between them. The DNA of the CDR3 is TGTGCCAGCAGTGCGGCCGGTAATGAGCAGTTCTTC. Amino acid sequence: CASSAAGNEQFF.

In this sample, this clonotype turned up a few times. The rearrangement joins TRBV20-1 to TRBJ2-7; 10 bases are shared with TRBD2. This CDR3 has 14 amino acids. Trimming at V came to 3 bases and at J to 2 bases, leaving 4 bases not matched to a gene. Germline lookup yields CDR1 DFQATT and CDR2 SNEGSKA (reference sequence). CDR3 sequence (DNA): TGCAGTGCTAGCGAACTAGCGGGAACCTACGAGCAGTACTTC. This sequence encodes CSASELAGTYEQYF.

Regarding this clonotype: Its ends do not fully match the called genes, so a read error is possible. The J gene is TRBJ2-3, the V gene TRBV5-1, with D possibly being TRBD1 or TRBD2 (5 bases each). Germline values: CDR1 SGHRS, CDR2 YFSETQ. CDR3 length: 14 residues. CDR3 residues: CASSLEGITDTQYF. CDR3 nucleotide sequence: TGTGCCAGCAGCTTAGAGGGGATCACAGATACGCAGTATTTT.